This is a list of T cell receptor beta chains from one sample in a study of CD8 T cells in ankylosing spondylitis. Using its own MiXCR run on the 5' RACE reads, TCRdb lists one record per CDR3 protein. The sample contains under 850,000 distinct CDR3 sequences, under 20% of which appear only once. Sequenced: blood, either unsorted or a sorted T cell fraction (not recorded which). The source is a male donor with ankylosing spondylitis. CDR3s include the opening cysteine and the closing phenylalanine or tryptophan. The order of the fields is V gene, J gene, CDR3 protein.

>TRBV6-1|TRBJ2-7
CATRRAGSSYEQYF
>TRBV9|TRBJ1-5
CASSVTSPVGQMNYSNQPQHF
>TRBV20-1|TRBJ2-5
CSATGSSQETQYF
>TRBV7-2|TRBJ2-7
CASSTIADAYEQYF
>TRBV10-3|TRBJ1-5
CAISESIGQGSNQPQHF
>TRBV27|TRBJ2-7
CASASVRGSSYEQYF
>TRBV7-2|TRBJ2-7
CASRPGGGDYEQYF
>TRBV7-9|TRBJ2-7
CASSPPGGYEQYF
>TRBV4-2|TRBJ2-1
CASSQAPGTTHNEQFF
>TRBV7-8|TRBJ1-4
CASSFVGLGEKLFF
>TRBV12-3/TRBV12-4|TRBJ2-3
CASSQGTMDTQYF
>TRBV28|TRBJ2-5
CASRPDRGPRQETQYF
>TRBV6-1|TRBJ1-6
CASSLPGTRNSPLHF
>TRBV5-1|TRBJ1-2
CASSRAGPGAANYGYTF
>TRBV28|TRBJ1-2
CASSFLRGRNYGYTF